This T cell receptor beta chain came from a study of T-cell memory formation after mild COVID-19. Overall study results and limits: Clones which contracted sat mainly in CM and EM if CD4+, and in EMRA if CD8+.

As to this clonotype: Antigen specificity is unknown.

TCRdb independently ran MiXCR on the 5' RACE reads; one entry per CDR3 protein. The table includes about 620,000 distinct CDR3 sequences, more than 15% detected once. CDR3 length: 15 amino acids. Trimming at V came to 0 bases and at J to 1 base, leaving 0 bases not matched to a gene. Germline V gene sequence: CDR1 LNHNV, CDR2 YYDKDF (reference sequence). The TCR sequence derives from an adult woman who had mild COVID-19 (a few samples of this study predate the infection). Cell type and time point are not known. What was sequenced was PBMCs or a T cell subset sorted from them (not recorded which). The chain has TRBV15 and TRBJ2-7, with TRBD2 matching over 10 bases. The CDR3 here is CATSRDSGGSYEQYF. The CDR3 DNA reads TGTGCCACCAGCAGAGATAGCGGGGGGTCCTACGAGCAGTACTTC.